The 7 T cell receptor beta chains presented below share a single source sample, sequenced in a study of T-cell reconstitution after alpha-beta-depleted transplantation in children. The TCRbeta library was prepared with unique molecular identifiers. From the PCR reads, TCRdb called clonotypes with MiXCR, one entry per CDR3 protein. Of about 200,000 distinct CDR3 sequences in the sample, 14% to 15% were seen once. The sequencing here drew on PBMCs from the stem cell graft donor, taken from the stem cell graft. The origin of the receptors is a human donor who donated a stem cell graft to a child with acute lymphoblastic leukemia.

This clonotype was picked up many times. V usage is TRBV29-1 and J usage is TRBJ2-3, with D perhaps being TRBD1 or TRBD2 (8 bases each). CDR3 length equals 15 residues. The V end lost 6 bases, the J end lost 2 bases, and 18 bases lay between the germline ends. Germline-derived CDR1 and CDR2 are SQVTM and ANQGSEA. The CDR3 region has the DNA TGCAGCGTGCGGGGGGACAGGACCCTCACAGATACGCAGTATTTT. Translation gives CSVRGDRTLTDTQYF.

This clonotype was found many times. This chain connects TRBV11-2 to TRBJ1-1, with TRBD1 as a possible D gene (6 bases). The CDR3 runs to 14 residues. From germline, CDR1 is SGHAT and CDR2 FQNNGV. The V gene lost 2 bases and the J gene lost 4 bases, with 11 bases spanning the gap. CDR3 sequence (DNA): TGTGCCAGCAGCTTACAGGGGATGGGCACTGAAGCTTTCTTT. This sequence encodes CASSLQGMGTEAFF.

This clonotype was seen more than once but under ten times. The gene calls are TRBV5-1 and TRBJ2-7; 9 positions agree with TRBD1. CDR1 SGHRS and CDR2 YFSETQ come from the germline V gene. The CDR3 is 19 residues long. Trimming removed 3 bases from V and 3 bases from J; junction bases left unmatched: 19. This CDR3 reads CASSSADRGNLLQVYEQYF. CDR3 sequence (DNA): TGCGCCAGCAGCTCGGCGGACAGGGGCAACTTGCTGCAGGTCTACGAGCAGTACTTC.

The genes are TRBV12-3 or TRBV12-4 and TRBJ1-4; no clear D. V lost 0 bases, J lost 12 bases, and 5 bases lay in between. The length of the CDR3 is 11 residues. CDR3 nucleotide sequence: TGTGCCAGCAGTTTAGCCGAACAACTGTTTTTT. It encodes CASSLAEQLFF.

Remarks on this clonotype: This could be a read error, since a much larger clone is one nucleotide away. The chain uses TRBV5-1 and TRBJ1-1; D is unclear. The CDR3 loop spans 11 amino acids. CDR1 and CDR2 (germline): SGHRS, YFSETQ. The CDR3 DNA sequence: TGCGCCTGCAGTTCTGAGACTGAAGCTTTCTTT. Its translation: CACSSETEAFF.

This clonotype was counted many times. The genes are TRBV5-1 and TRBJ2-7; TRBD1 or TRBD2 may be the D gene (5 bases each). The CDR3 extends over 14 amino acids. CDR1 and CDR2 from the germline V gene are SGHRS and YFSETQ. Trimming stripped 0 bases from V and 2 bases from J, with 9 bases between. The CDR3 sequence is CASSLGGSAYEQYF. CDR3 coding DNA: TGCGCCAGCAGCTTGGGGGGGTCGGCCTACGAGCAGTACTTC.

This clonotype was seen only a few times. The gene calls are TRBV29-1 and TRBJ2-1; D may be TRBD1 (6 bases). The CDR3 contains 15 residues. V was clipped by 5 bases and J by 4 bases, with 18 bases between them. CDR1 SQVTM and CDR2 ANQGSEA come from the germline V gene. For the CDR3, the DNA is TGCAGCGTTACCCAACAGGGTAAAGGGTACAATGAGCAGTTCTTC. Its translation: CSVTQQGKGYNEQFF.